This T cell receptor beta chain came from a study of blood T cell repertoires in COVID-19. Overall study: Acute and convalescent COVID-19 specimens originated in the United States, Italy and Spain. T cells, B-cell-depleted T cells, or PBMCs provided the cDNA or gDNA that served as material.

It was during active infection that Seattle patients were enrolled and then longitudinally followed. Germline CDR1 and CDR2: SEHNR and FQNEAQ (reference sequence). The CDR3 consists of 16 residues. V was cut by 3 bases and J by 2 bases, with 17 bases left in between. The protocol was immunoSEQ multiplex PCR, while the TCRdb copy is restricted to in-frame clones and leaves out a portion. The table lists a few hundred thousand clones, 90% of them singletons, with 2.1% in the top ten. The origin of this receptor is a woman aged 55-69 years with COVID-19, enrolled during active disease. The source material was peripheral blood. The chain carries TRBV7-9 and TRBJ2-7; D may be TRBD1 (6 bases). CDR3: CASSLGAGEGTYEQYF. The CDR3 region has the DNA TGTGCCAGCAGCTTGGGGGCGGGTGAGGGGACCTACGAGCAGTACTTC.